This TCR beta chain was identified in a study of neurological immune-mediated disorders. 5'RACE with 10-nucleotide random UMIs produced the cDNA. TCRdb reanalysed the 5' RACE reads using MiXCR and keeps one entry per CDR3 protein. The sample contains 30,000 to 35,000 distinct CDR3 sequences, roughly 23% of which appear only once. Germline V gene data show CDR1 as LNHNV and CDR2 as YYDKDF (reference sequence). This CDR3 is 17 amino acids long. V was trimmed by 0 bases and J by 1 base, leaving 13 bases between them. The chain uses TRBV15 and TRBJ2-1; perhaps TRBD1 as D (5 bases). The sequenced sample was CD4+ T cells from blood. This TCR came from a man in his fifties with HTLV-1-associated myelopathy (HAM/TSP). This CDR3 is CATSRDQGSLSYNEQFF. For the CDR3, the DNA is TGTGCCACCAGCAGAGATCAGGGCAGCTTATCCTACAATGAGCAGTTCTTC.